This T cell receptor (beta chain) was captured by sequencing in a study of long-term antiretroviral therapy in people with HIV. General study results and limits: Pre-ART expanded TRB clones stayed dominant throughout, though often decreasing after ART. Blood specimens, gathered between about 2003 and 2017, were possibly obtained under older ART regimens. Whereas controls had wider CDR3 length ranges, HIV repertoires had narrower ones. Post-ART, diversity grew, though it stayed under transplant donor control levels.

Researchers report immunoSEQ v3.0 was run at survey level. Sequenced by immunoSEQ multiplex PCR; TCRdb stores in-frame clones only, minus some. The sample lists approximately 18,000 clones; roughly 80% were seen once. This clone was seen a handful of times. What it binds is not known. The TCR comes from a man younger than 45 with HIV. Sequences were derived from unsorted PBMCs, sampled approximately 2.2 years before starting antiretroviral therapy.

The CDR3 here is CASSLGLGTGIDGYTF. CDR3 nucleotides: TGTGCCAGCAGCTTGGGGTTGGGGACAGGAATCGATGGCTACACCTTC. The genes are TRBV5-4 and TRBJ1-2, with 8 bases that match TRBD1. Per the germline V gene, CDR1 is SGHNT and CDR2 is YYREEE (reference sequence). The CDR3 spans 16 residues. V was clipped by 0 bases and J by 6 bases; unmatched bases: 10.